This entry lists 20 T cell receptor beta chains sequenced from one sample in a study of T cell clonality in common variable immunodeficiency. Sequencing was performed with immunoSEQ multiplex PCR; in TCRdb, only in-frame clones are kept and a portion is missing. The repertoire consists of 30,000 to 45,000 clones, none detected only once. Sequencing was performed on peripheral blood mononuclear cells. The origin of the receptors is a person aged 18 to 75 in good health.

This clone was seen repeatedly, ten times or more. The read falls 3 residues short of the CDR3 end, and the missing part is taken from the germline J gene. This sequence joins TRBV18 and TRBJ1-1; 7 bases are a match to TRBD1. The CDR3 extends over 15 amino acids. The germline gives CDR1 KGHSH, CDR2 LQKENI. J was trimmed by 0 bases and V by 3 bases; bases with no gene match: 4. CDR3: CASSPPGQLNTEAFF. The part of the CDR3 DNA that was read is TGTGCCAGCTCACCCCCGGGACAGCTGAACACTGAA.

This clone was detected ten times or more. The CDR3 end falls 3 residues outside the read, so it is completed with the germline J gene. The chain combines TRBV28 with TRBJ2-5; D perhaps matches TRBD2 (6 bases). In germline, CDR1 is MDHEN, CDR2 SYDVKM. The CDR3 is made up of 15 amino acids. Trimming removed 6 bases from V and 5 bases from J, with 19 bases in between. The CDR3 bases that were read are TGTGCCAGCAGACCCGATACGCGGGGAAGGGAGACC. Protein product: CASRPDTRGRET. The complete CDR3 protein is CASRPDTRGRETQYF.

In this sample, this clone turned up many times. The sequenced fragment ends 3 residues before the CDR3 boundary, so the rest is inferred from the germline J gene. V gene TRBV2 combines with J gene TRBJ1-6; 8 bases are a match to TRBD1. This CDR3 is 17 amino acids long. Germline V gives CDR1 SNHLY, CDR2 FYNNEI. V was clipped by 3 bases and J by 0 bases; unmatched bases: 4. The sequenced CDR3 bases are TGTGCCAGCAGTGACAGGGGGCACAGCTCCTATAATTCACCC. It encodes CASSDRGHSSYNSP. The whole CDR3 region reads CASSDRGHSSYNSPLHF. Supplemented by reference TRBV2 and TRBJ1-6, the full variable domain reads EPEVTQTPSHQVTQMGQEVILRCVPISNHLYFYWYRQILGQKVEFLVSFYNNEISEKSEIFDDQFSVERPDGSNFTLKIRSTKLEDSAMYFCASSDRGHSSYNSPLHFGNGTRLTVT.

This clone showed up many times. The read finishes 3 residues shy of the CDR3 end, and the germline J gene is used to complete it. The V gene is TRBV19, the J gene TRBJ2-1; 8 nucleotides match TRBD2. With 3 bases clipped from V and 9 bases from J, the junction kept 7 bases outside the gene matches. Germline V gene sequence: CDR1 LNHDA, CDR2 SQIVND (reference sequence). The CDR3 spans 14 residues. The CDR3 loop reads CASSIKREYGEQFF. The sequenced CDR3 bases are TGTGCCAGTAGTATTAAGCGGGAGTACGGTGAG.

The sample holds many counts of this clone. The DNA ends 3 residues before the CDR3 does, and the rest of the CDR3 is filled in from the germline J gene. The rearrangement links TRBV10-3 to TRBJ2-1; the D is unclear. Germline CDR1 reads ENHRY; CDR2 reads SYGVKD. V shed 0 bases and J shed 4 bases, with 10 bases lying between them. The CDR3 is made up of 15 amino acids. The CDR3 DNA, read in part, is TGTGCCATCAGTGAGTCAGTGCGGAATTACAATGAG. Residues: CAISESVRNYNE. The entire CDR3 protein reads CAISESVRNYNEQFF.

This clone was counted at least ten times. The sequenced fragment ends 3 residues before the CDR3 boundary, so the rest is inferred from the germline J gene. This chain joins TRBV18 and TRBJ2-3; 11 nucleotides match TRBD2. This CDR3 is 18 amino acids long. V lost 6 bases, J lost 3 bases, and 14 bases stayed unmatched. The germline V gene encodes CDR1 KGHSH and CDR2 LQKENI. CDR3 region: CASSPTALAGVRTDTQYF. CDR3 DNA (partial): TGTGCCAGCTCCCCTACGGCACTAGCGGGAGTTCGAACAGATACG.

Ten or more counts support this clone. The read comes to an end 3 residues before the CDR3 does, leaving the germline J gene to fill in the end. This chain joins TRBV2 and TRBJ2-2; tentative D call: TRBD1 (5 bases). Trimming stripped 6 bases from V and 2 bases from J, with 10 bases between. Germline V gene data show CDR1 as SNHLY and CDR2 as FYNNEI. The CDR3 length is 14 residues. CDR3 amino acids: CASRQDFNTGELFF. The covered CDR3 bases are TGTGCCAGCAGACAGGATTTTAACACCGGGGAG.

This clone was recorded at least ten times. The sequenced fragment ends 3 residues before the CDR3 boundary, so the rest is inferred from the germline J gene. The V call is TRBV5-1, the J call TRBJ1-4, with unresolved D. The CDR3 length is 15 residues. The V and J ends lost 0 bases and 8 bases respectively, with 14 bases between them. Germline CDR1 reads SGHRS; CDR2 reads YFSETQ. CDR3 in amino acids: CASSLEPGIGEKLFF. CDR3 DNA (partial): TGCGCCAGCAGCTTGGAACCAGGAATAGGAGAAAAA.

This clone has a count of ten or more. Read data end 3 residues before the CDR3 end; the end is taken from the germline J gene. The chain links TRBV20-1 to TRBJ2-4, with D possibly TRBD2 on 6 matching bases. This CDR3 has 12 amino acids. The germline V gene encodes CDR1 DFQATT and CDR2 SNEGSKA (reference sequence). Partial CDR3 DNA: TGCAGTGCTAGTAGTGGGCTAGCGATT. It translates to CSASSGLAI. The entire CDR3 protein is CSASSGLAIQYF.

This clone occurred many times. The CDR3 is cut off 3 residues early in the read; its end comes from the germline J gene. The chain uses TRBV28 and TRBJ1-1, with 9 bases identical to TRBD1. The V gene end was trimmed by 5 bases and the J gene end by 6 bases; junction bases not matched to a gene: 4. Germline values: CDR1 MDHEN, CDR2 SYDVKM. The CDR3 loop spans 13 amino acids. The sequenced part of the CDR3 DNA is TGTGCCAGCAGTGGACAGGGGAAGCCTGAA. Its protein product is CASSGQGKPE. The CDR3 in full is CASSGQGKPEAFF.

This clone was seen many times. The read comes to an end 3 residues before the CDR3 does, leaving the germline J gene to fill in the end. The chain joins TRBV9 to TRBJ2-2; 9 positions match TRBD2. J gave up 5 bases and V 0 bases, and 2 bases lay outside the gene matches. Germline CDR1 is SGDLS and CDR2 is YYNGEE. This CDR3 contains 15 residues. The CDR3 bases that were read are TGTGCCAGCAGCGTAGTAGCGGGAGATACCGGGGAG. As protein: CASSVVAGDTGE. Given in full, the CDR3 is CASSVVAGDTGELFF. The entire variable domain, with the rest obtained from reference TRBV9 and TRBJ2-2, is as follows: DSGVTQTPKHLITATGQRVTLRCSPRSGDLSVYWYQQSLDQGLQFLIQYYNGEERAKGNILERFSAQQFPDLHSELNLSSLELGDSALYFCASSVVAGDTGELFFGEGSRLTVL.

This clone was recorded at least ten times. The read terminates 3 residues ahead of where the CDR3 ends, so the germline J gene completes it. V gene TRBV6-1 combines with J gene TRBJ2-1, with D hard to call. V was clipped by 2 bases and J by 4 bases, with 21 bases between them. The CDR3 is made up of 18 amino acids. Per germline, CDR1 MNHNS and CDR2 SASEGT. The CDR3 DNA, read in part, is TGTGCCAGCAGTGAATCGTCATGGAGCTCTAGTATTTACAATGAG. It yields the protein CASSESSWSSSIYNE. The complete CDR3 protein is CASSESSWSSSIYNEQFF.

This clone was counted many times. The sequenced CDR3 bases are TGTGCCAGCAGTGAAGCCAGCTCTGGAAACACC. The encoded protein is CASSEASSGNT. The whole CDR3 is CASSEASSGNTIYF. The chain recombines TRBV2 with TRBJ1-3; no definite D call. The read terminates 3 residues before the CDR3 end, so the remaining end is supplied by the germline J gene. Germline V lookup: CDR1 SNHLY, CDR2 FYNNEI. With 0 bases removed from V and 0 bases from J, the gap between germline ends came to 3 bases. The CDR3 runs to 14 residues. The full variable domain, in which reference TRBV2 and TRBJ1-3 provide the parts outside the CDR3, is EPEVTQTPSHQVTQMGQEVILRCVPISNHLYFYWYRQILGQKVEFLVSFYNNEISEKSEIFDDQFSVERPDGSNFTLKIRSTKLEDSAMYFCASSEASSGNTIYFGEGSWLTVV.

In its sample, this clone was seen many times. Coverage ceases 3 residues before the CDR3 finishes, and the germline J gene fills in the end. This chain connects TRBV23-1 to TRBJ2-3, with 12 nucleotides matching TRBD2. TRBV23-1 is reported as an ORF; its role is uncertain. Trimming removed 2 bases from V and 3 bases from J; junction bases left unmatched: 6. The CDR3 consists of 17 residues. The CDR3 here is CASSQGPTSGRTDTQYF. The CDR3 DNA, read in part, is TGCGCCAGCAGTCAAGGCCCAACTAGCGGGAGGACAGATACG.

On this clone itself: The sequence runs out 3 residues before the end of the CDR3; the remainder is reconstructed from the germline J gene. The genes are TRBV19 and TRBJ2-7, with 7 nucleotides matching TRBD2. The CDR3 length is 15 residues. CDR1 LNHDA and CDR2 SQIVND come from the germline V gene (reference sequence). V shed 5 bases and J 0 bases; nucleotides not matched to a gene: 7. Incomplete CDR3 DNA: TGTGCCAGTAGTGAGGCCGGGGGGAGCTCCTACGAG. Amino acids: CASSEAGGSSYE. The full CDR3 is CASSEAGGSSYEQYF.

This clone was counted ten times or more. CDR3 loop: CASSLLASSYNEQFF. The CDR3 bases that were read are TGTGCCAGCAGCTTACTAGCGTCTTCCTACAATGAG. The rearrangement joins TRBV7-2 to TRBJ2-1, with D possibly being TRBD2 (6 bases). Sequencing ends 3 residues short of the CDR3 end; the germline J gene provides the rest. V lost 2 bases and J lost 1, with 9 bases in between. The CDR3 contains 15 residues. Germline lookup yields CDR1 SGHTA and CDR2 FQGNSA.

This clone was counted many times. CDR3 in amino acids: CASSEWQGAVTEAFF. CDR3 bases read: TGTGCCAGCAGTGAATGGCAGGGGGCTGTTACTGAA. V gene TRBV2 combines with J gene TRBJ1-1; 8 bases align to TRBD1. The DNA ends 3 residues before the CDR3 does, and the rest of the CDR3 is filled in from the germline J gene. Germline trimming cut 2 bases from V and 5 bases from J; bases unmatched to any gene: 7. The CDR3 length is 15 residues. Per germline, CDR1 SNHLY and CDR2 FYNNEI.

This clone was detected ten times or more. The read halts 3 residues ahead of the CDR3 end, with the missing end drawn from the germline J gene. V and J are TRBV19 and TRBJ1-2; TRBD1 matches at 7 bases. This CDR3 contains 14 residues. After removal of 3 bases from V and 5 bases from J, the junction contained 6 bases not matched to a gene. Germline CDR1 is LNHDA and CDR2 is SQIVND (reference sequence). CDR3 bases read: TGTGCCAGTAGTATCCAGACAGGGTATTATGGC. Protein sequence: CASSIQTGYYG. The complete CDR3 sequence is CASSIQTGYYGYTF.

This clone has just a few counts. CDR3 bases read: TGCAGCCCTCGAGAGGGCCCCTTTCCC. Amino acid sequence: CSPREGPFP. The entire CDR3 reads CSPREGPFPQHF. The chain links TRBV20-1 to TRBJ1-5; D gene uncertain. The read finishes 3 residues shy of the CDR3 end, and the germline J gene is used to complete it. The CDR3 runs 12 residues. Germline CDR1 reads DFQATT; CDR2 reads SNEGSKA (reference sequence).

This clone occurred many times. The read ends 3 residues shy of where the CDR3 ends; the end is completed using the germline J gene. The genes are TRBV5-1 and TRBJ2-7; no reliable D call. This CDR3 is built from 13 residues. Trimming took off 4 bases at V and 6 bases at J, with 14 bases between the two ends. CDR1 and CDR2 from the germline V gene are SGHRS and YFSETQ. Partial CDR3 DNA: TGCGCCAGCAGCAGCACTTCCTCCCGCGAG. Translated: CASSSTSSRE. The complete CDR3 protein is CASSSTSSREQYF. The full variable domain, rest sourced from reference TRBV5-1 and TRBJ2-7, is KAGVTQTPRYLIKTRGQQVTLSCSPISGHRSVSWYQQTPGQGLQFLFEYFSETQRNKGNFPGRFSGRQFSNSRSEMNVSTLELGDSALYLCASSSTSSREQYFGPGTRLTVT.